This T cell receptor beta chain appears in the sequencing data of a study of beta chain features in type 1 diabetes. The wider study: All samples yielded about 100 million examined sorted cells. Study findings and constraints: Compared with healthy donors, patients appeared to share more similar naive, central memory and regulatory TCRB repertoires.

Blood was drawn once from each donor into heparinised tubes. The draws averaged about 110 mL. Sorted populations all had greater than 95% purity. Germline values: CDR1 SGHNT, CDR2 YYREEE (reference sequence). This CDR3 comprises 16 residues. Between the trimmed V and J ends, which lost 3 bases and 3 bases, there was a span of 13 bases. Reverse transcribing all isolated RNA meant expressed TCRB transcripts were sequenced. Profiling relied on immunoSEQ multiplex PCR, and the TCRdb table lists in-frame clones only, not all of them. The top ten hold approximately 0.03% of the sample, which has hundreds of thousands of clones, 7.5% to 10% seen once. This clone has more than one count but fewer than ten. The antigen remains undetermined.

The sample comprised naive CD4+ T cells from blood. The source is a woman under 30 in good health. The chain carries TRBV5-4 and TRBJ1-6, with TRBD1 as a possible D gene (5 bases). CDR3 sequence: CASSSLRDGYNSPLHF. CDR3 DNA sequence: TGTGCCAGCAGCTCGCTGCGGGACGGCTATAATTCACCCCTCCACTTT. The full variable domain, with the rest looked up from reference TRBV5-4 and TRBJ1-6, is ETGVTQSPTHLIKTRGQQVTLRCSSQSGHNTVSWYQQALGQGPQFIFQYYREEENGRGNFPPRFSGLQFPNYSSELNVNALELDDSALYLCASSSLRDGYNSPLHFGNGTRLTVT.